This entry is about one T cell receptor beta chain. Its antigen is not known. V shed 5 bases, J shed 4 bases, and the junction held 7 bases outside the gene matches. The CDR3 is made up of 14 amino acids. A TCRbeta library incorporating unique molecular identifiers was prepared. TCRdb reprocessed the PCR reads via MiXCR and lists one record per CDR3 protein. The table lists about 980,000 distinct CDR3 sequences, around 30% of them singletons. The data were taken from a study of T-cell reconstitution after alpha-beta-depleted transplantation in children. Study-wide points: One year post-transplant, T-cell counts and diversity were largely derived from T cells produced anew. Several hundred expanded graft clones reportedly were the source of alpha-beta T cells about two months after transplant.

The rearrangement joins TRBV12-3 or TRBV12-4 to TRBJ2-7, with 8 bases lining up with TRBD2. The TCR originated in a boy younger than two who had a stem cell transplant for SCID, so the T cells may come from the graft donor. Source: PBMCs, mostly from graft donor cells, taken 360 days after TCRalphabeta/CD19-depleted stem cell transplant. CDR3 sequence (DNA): TGTGCCAGCAGTCCCGGGGGGGCCGAGTACGAGCAGTACTTC. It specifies CASSPGGAEYEQYF.